Reported below is one T cell receptor (beta chain). Its matching antigen is unknown. The data derive from a study of long-term antiretroviral therapy in people with HIV. Study details: When the earliest samples were collected, ART was typically delayed until CD4 counts fell.

Notes on the study in general: Across all time points, the repertoire was dominated by clones that expanded before ART.

The CDR3 runs to 16 residues. Per the germline V gene, CDR1 is KGHSH and CDR2 is LQKENI. J was trimmed by 1 base and V by 6 bases; bases with no gene match: 8. The immunoSEQ assay was v3.0, run at survey level. Profiled with immunoSEQ multiplex PCR; TCRdb holds only in-frame clones, not every one. The sample includes roughly 36,000 clones, approximately 85% seen only once; the top ten take nearly 5%. The chain recombines TRBV18 with TRBJ2-5, with TRBD1 matching 10 bases. The sequencing here drew on unsorted PBMCs, taken approximately 2.9 years before starting antiretroviral therapy. The clonotype comes from a woman in her thirties with HIV. CDR3 amino acids: CASSRRQGASQETQYF. The CDR3, as DNA: TGTGCCAGCTCCCGTCGACAGGGGGCCAGCCAAGAGACCCAGTACTTC.